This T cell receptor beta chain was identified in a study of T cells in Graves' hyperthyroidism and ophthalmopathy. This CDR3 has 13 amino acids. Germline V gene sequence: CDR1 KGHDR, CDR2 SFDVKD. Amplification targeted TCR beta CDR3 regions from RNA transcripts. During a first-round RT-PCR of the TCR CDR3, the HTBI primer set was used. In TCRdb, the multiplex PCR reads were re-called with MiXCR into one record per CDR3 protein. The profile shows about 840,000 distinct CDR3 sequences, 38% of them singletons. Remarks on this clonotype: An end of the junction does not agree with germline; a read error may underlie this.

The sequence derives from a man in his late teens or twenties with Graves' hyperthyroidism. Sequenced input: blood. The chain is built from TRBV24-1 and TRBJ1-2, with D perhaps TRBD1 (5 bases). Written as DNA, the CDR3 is TGTGCCAGCAGTTTAGCCGCGGGGGATGGCTACACCTTC. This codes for CASSLAAGDGYTF.